This is a list of T cell receptor beta chains from one sample in a study of cytomegalovirus exposure and HLA in healthy donors. Sequenced by immunoSEQ multiplex PCR; TCRdb stores in-frame clones only, minus some. The sample has about 98,000 clones, roughly 70% seen once; the top ten hold 2% to 2.5%. Source material: PBMCs. The receptors here all came from a man between 50 and 59 years old in good health and CMV-seronegative. Both conserved end residues are part of each CDR3. D genes are given only for firm matches. Expanded clones are given a class, and other clones once, few, many or no size at all.

v_gene,d_gene,abundance,j_gene,CDR3nt,CDR3aa
TRBV5-5,-,medium-sized,TRBJ1-5,TGTGCCAGCAGCTTGGGGCAGGGCCTCACTCAGCCCCAGCATTTT,CASSLGQGLTQPQHF
TRBV28,-,-,TRBJ1-2,TGTGCCAGCAGTTTCCGGGGAGGTGGCTATGGCTACACCTTC,CASSFRGGGYGYTF
TRBV28,TRBD1,once,TRBJ2-7,TGTGCCAGCAGCTCGCCGGGACAGGGGTCCTACGAGCAGTACTTC,CASSSPGQGSYEQYF
TRBV5-4,TRBD2,once,TRBJ2-1,TGTGCCAGCAGCGTGAGACTAGCGGGAGGTAACAATGAGCAGTTCTTC,CASSVRLAGGNNEQFF
TRBV11-2,TRBD1,once,TRBJ1-1,TGTGCCAGCAGGTCCGGGACAGGGTCTATGAACACTGAAGCTTTCTTT,CASRSGTGSMNTEAFF
TRBV2,-,-,TRBJ1-5,TGTGCCAGCAGGTCCCAGGATAATCAGCCCCAGCATTTT,CASRSQDNQPQHF
TRBV7-6,TRBD2,-,TRBJ2-1,TGTGCCAGCAGCTTCGGCCGGGTTGAGCGGGAGGACGAGCAGTTCTTC,CASSFGRVEREDEQFF
TRBV27,TRBD2,-,TRBJ2-7,TGTGCCAGCAGTTACCTTAGCGGGAGCGCCTACGAGCAGTACTTC,CASSYLSGSAYEQYF
TRBV10-3,TRBD2,-,TRBJ2-1,TGTGCCACCTCCTCCGGGACTAACTTAATCGGTGAGCAGTTCTTC,CATSSGTNLIGEQFF
TRBV7-9,-,-,TRBJ2-3,TGTGCCAGCAGCTTAAGCGGCACAGATACGCAGTATTTT,CASSLSGTDTQYF
TRBV4-3,TRBD2,-,TRBJ2-7,TGCGCCAGCAGCCAAGATTTGGGGGGGTACGAGCAGTACTTC,CASSQDLGGYEQYF
TRBV11-2,-,-,TRBJ2-3,TGTGCCAGCAGCTTACTAGATACGCAGTATTTT,CASSLLDTQYF
TRBV9,-,-,TRBJ2-3,TGTGCCAGCAGCGTAGGGGGAGTCACAGATACGCAGTATTTT,CASSVGGVTDTQYF
TRBV5-1,TRBD1,-,TRBJ2-3,TGCGCCAGCAGCTCACAGGGGAGCGTTAGCACAGATACGCAGTATTTT,CASSSQGSVSTDTQYF